This T cell receptor beta chain was observed in a study of blood T cells in healthy people across ages. Sample-barcoded 5' priming and a J-beta primer mix drove a second PCR of 7 to 11 cycles. MiXCR, applied by TCRdb to the 5' RACE reads, yields one record per CDR3 protein. The sample lists more than 800,000 distinct CDR3 sequences; more than 25% were seen once. V lost 3 bases and J 2 bases, leaving 13 bases between the germline ends. CDR1 and CDR2 (germline): SGDLS, YYNGEE. The CDR3 spans 15 residues. This clonotype was counted ten times or more. Sample: blood. The chain joins TRBV9 to TRBJ2-3, with D possibly called TRBD1 or TRBD2 (7 bases each). The TCR sequence derives from a woman of 80 years or more in good health. The chain's CDR3 is CASSGSGTVTDTQYF. The CDR3 coding sequence is TGTGCCAGCAGCGGGAGCGGGACAGTCACAGATACGCAGTATTTT.